The rows below give T cell receptor beta chains drawn from one sample of a study of OX40 agonist ivuxolimab in advanced cancers. Using immunoSEQ multiplex PCR, the repertoire was profiled, and TCRdb retains in-frame clones only, with some absent. The sample includes roughly 110,000 clones, about nine tenths of them seen just once. The sequences come from CD4+ or CD8+ T cells sorted from blood, collected in a trial of the OX40 agonist ivuxolimab. These receptors originate from an adult with an advanced solid tumor such as melanoma, head and neck, liver or kidney cancer. The CDR3 runs from the conserved cysteine through the conserved F or W. The order of the fields is clone size, J gene, V gene, D gene, CDR3 protein, CDR3 DNA. D genes are given only for firm matches. Some rows have no size entry. The others give once, few or many, or a class for an expanded clone.

.	TRBJ2-5	TRBV7-9	TRBD2	CASLTRGGQETQYF	TGTGCCAGCCTTACTCGCGGGGGCCAAGAGACCCAGTACTTC
.	TRBJ1-5	TRBV28	TRBD1	CASSQGQGGHF	TGTGCCAGCAGCCAGGGACAGGGAGGGCATTTT
.	TRBJ1-3	TRBV11-3	.	CASSLTGPVGNTIYF	TGTGCCAGCAGCTTAACCGGGCCTGTCGGAAACACCATATATTTT
.	TRBJ2-5	TRBV7-2	.	CASSIIETQYF	TGTGCCAGCAGTATAATAGAGACCCAGTACTTC
.	TRBJ2-4	TRBV27	TRBD1	CASSDSTGGNIQYF	TGTGCCAGCAGTGACTCGACAGGGGGAAACATTCAGTACTTC
.	TRBJ1-5	TRBV6-1	.	CASTRGVNQPQHF	TGTGCCAGCACCCGGGGTGTCAATCAGCCCCAGCATTTT
.	TRBJ1-5	TRBV28	.	CASSSLYQPQHF	TGTGCCAGCTCTTCCCTCTATCAGCCCCAGCATTTT
.	TRBJ1-2	TRBV18	TRBD1	CASSPLPGQEINGYTF	TGTGCCAGCTCACCGTTACCGGGACAGGAAATTAATGGCTACACCTTC
.	TRBJ2-7	TRBV5-6	.	CASSQEYEQYF	TGTGCCAGCAGCCAAGAGTACGAGCAGTACTTC
.	TRBJ1-1	TRBV5-5	TRBD1	CASSSTGGRPEAFF	TGTGCCAGCAGCTCGACAGGGGGCAGGCCTGAAGCTTTCTTT
.	TRBJ2-1	TRBV28	.	CASSFGVGPFF	TGTGCCAGCAGTTTCGGCGTTGGGCCGTTCTTC
.	TRBJ1-4	TRBV6-5	.	CASSYSAQKEKLFF	TGTGCCAGCAGTTATTCGGCCCAGAAAGAAAAACTGTTTTTT
.	TRBJ1-5	TRBV6-5	.	CASSYRERNQPQHF	TGTGCCAGCAGTTACAGGGAACGCAATCAGCCCCAGCATTTT
.	TRBJ2-3	TRBV5-1	.	CASSWERGTDTQYF	TGCGCCAGCAGCTGGGAGAGGGGTACAGATACGCAGTATTTT
.	TRBJ1-6	TRBV6-6	TRBD1	CASTGTVNSPLHF	TGTGCCAGCACGGGGACAGTGAATTCACCCCTCCACTTT
.	TRBJ2-1	TRBV14	TRBD2	CASSQVAGSYNEQFF	TGTGCCAGCAGCCAAGTAGCGGGCTCCTACAATGAGCAGTTCTTC
.	TRBJ2-7	TRBV29-1	.	CSVADSSYEQYF	TGCAGCGTAGCGGACAGCTCCTACGAGCAGTACTTC
.	TRBJ1-2	TRBV9	TRBD1	CASSVVGTGDYGYTF	TGTGCCAGCAGCGTAGTAGGGACAGGGGACTATGGCTACACCTTC
.	TRBJ2-7	TRBV4-1	TRBD1	CASSQLQGAFEQYF	TGCGCCAGCAGCCAACTACAGGGGGCCTTCGAGCAGTACTTC
.	TRBJ1-4	TRBV27	TRBD1	CAARGLMDEKLFF	TGTGCCGCGAGGGGGCTAATGGATGAAAAACTGTTTTTT
.	TRBJ1-5	TRBV19	.	CASSDTENQPQHF	TGTGCCAGTAGTGACACGGAAAATCAGCCCCAGCATTTT
once	TRBJ2-6	TRBV7-2	TRBD1	CASSLEGSGGPGANVLTF	TGTGCCAGCAGCTTAGAGGGGTCAGGGGGCCCTGGGGCCAACGTCCTGACTTTC
.	TRBJ1-6	TRBV28	.	CASRRSDNSPLHF	TGTGCCAGCAGACGGTCGGATAATTCACCCCTCCACTTT
.	TRBJ1-2	TRBV7-2	.	CASSSVRANYGYTF	TGTGCCAGCAGCTCCGTAAGGGCCAACTATGGCTACACCTTC
.	TRBJ1-1	TRBV19	.	CASSLGAGNTEAFF	TGTGCCAGTAGTCTAGGGGCAGGGAACACTGAAGCTTTCTTT
once	TRBJ2-3	TRBV25-1	TRBD1	CASSDPGQGIYTQYF	TGTGCCAGCAGTGACCCGGGACAGGGTATCTATACGCAGTATTTT
few	TRBJ2-7	TRBV10-3	TRBD1	CATQGAVSYEQYF	TGTGCCACCCAGGGGGCAGTCTCATACGAGCAGTACTTC
.	TRBJ1-1	TRBV6-5	.	CASSYSGVQAEAFF	TGTGCCAGCAGTTACTCAGGGGTGCAAGCTGAAGCTTTCTTT
.	TRBJ2-2	TRBV18	.	CASSPAGGELFF	TGTGCCAGCTCACCTGCTGGAGGGGAGCTGTTTTTT
.	TRBJ2-3	TRBV5-1	TRBD2	CASSFGLAEDTQYF	TGCGCCAGCAGCTTCGGACTAGCGGAAGATACGCAGTATTTT
once	TRBJ2-1	TRBV7-8	TRBD2	CASSFRDYLPGSYNEQFF	TGTGCCAGCAGCTTCCGGGACTACCTACCTGGCTCCTACAATGAGCAGTTCTTC
once	TRBJ1-5	TRBV6-5	TRBD1	CASSIDRGPDAPQHF	TGTGCCAGCAGCATAGACAGGGGGCCAGATGCGCCCCAGCATTTT
.	TRBJ2-5	TRBV5-6	.	CASSLSGTSPQTQYF	TGTGCCAGCAGCCTATCCGGGACCAGCCCCCAGACCCAGTACTTC
.	TRBJ2-7	TRBV7-3	.	CASSLTTGTYEQYF	TGTGCCAGCAGCTTAACAACAGGAACCTACGAGCAGTACTTC
.	TRBJ2-2	TRBV19	.	CASSIDLYRVAGELFF	TGTGCCAGTAGTATCGACTTATACAGGGTGGCCGGGGAGCTGTTTTTT
.	TRBJ2-1	TRBV6-1	.	CASSDQGIYNEQFF	TGTGCCAGCAGTGACCAGGGAATCTACAATGAGCAGTTCTTC
.	TRBJ2-3	TRBV7-7	TRBD2	CASSAGTSVRTDTQYF	TGTGCCAGCAGCGCGGGGACTAGCGTACGCACAGATACGCAGTATTTT
.	TRBJ2-7	TRBV6-6	.	CASSFSYEQYF	TGTGCCAGCAGCTTTTCCTACGAGCAGTACTTC
.	TRBJ2-2	TRBV5-1	.	CASSLASTGELFF	TGCGCCAGCAGCTTGGCCTCTACCGGGGAGCTGTTTTTT
.	TRBJ2-1	TRBV2	TRBD2	CASSGWTSREQFF	TGTGCCAGCAGTGGGTGGACTAGCCGGGAGCAGTTCTTC
.	TRBJ2-2	TRBV11-2	.	CASSHLEGGSTGELFF	TGTGCCAGCAGCCATTTGGAGGGTGGGTCCACCGGGGAGCTGTTTTTT